This T cell receptor (beta chain) was documented in a study of human T cells and chemical hapten exposure. Indicated time point: pre-sensitization, week 0. Treatment reported: therapeutic diphenylcyclopropenone sensitization with weekly scalp DPC. Unique molecular identifiers were attached to individual cDNA molecules during library preparation. TCRdb re-called the RACE reads with MiXCR, one entry per CDR3 protein. Of around 300,000 distinct CDR3 sequences in the sample, roughly 6% were seen once. This TCR came from a woman aged 18-29 years with alopecia areata. Some clones in this sample may be carry-over from other donors' samples. The sequencing here drew on whole blood, taken in connection with sensitization to the hapten diphenylcyclopropenone (DPC).

The CDR3, as DNA: TGTGCCAGCCAGGGGGGATTGCTGGGCCCGGGCAATCAGCCCCAGCATTTT. It is translated as CASQGGLLGPGNQPQHF. The rearrangement uses TRBV6-1 and TRBJ1-5; 7 bases match TRBD1. This CDR3 is built from 17 residues. Germline V lookup: CDR1 MNHNS, CDR2 SASEGT. Losses at the gene ends were 8 bases for V and 2 bases for J; bases not matched to a gene: 15.